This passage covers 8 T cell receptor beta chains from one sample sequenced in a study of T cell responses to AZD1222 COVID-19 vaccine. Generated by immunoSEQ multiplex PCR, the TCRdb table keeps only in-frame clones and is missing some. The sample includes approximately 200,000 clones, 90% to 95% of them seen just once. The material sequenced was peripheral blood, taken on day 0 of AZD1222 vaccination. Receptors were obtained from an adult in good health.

CDR3 residues: CASSQDGRYEKLFF. Here the CDR3 DNA reads TGTGCCAGCAGCCAAGACGGGCGCTATGAAAAACTGTTTTTT. The chain couples TRBV3-1 (or the pseudogene TRBV3-2) to TRBJ1-4; D gene ambiguous. The germline V and J ends were trimmed by 0 bases and 6 bases, with 8 bases remaining between them. Germline CDR1 LGHDT, CDR2 YNNKEL (reference sequence). The CDR3 runs to 14 residues.

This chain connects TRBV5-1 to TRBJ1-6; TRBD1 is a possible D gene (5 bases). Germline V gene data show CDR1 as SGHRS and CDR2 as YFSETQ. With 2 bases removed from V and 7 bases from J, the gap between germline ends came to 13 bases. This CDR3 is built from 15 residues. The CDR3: CASSLEGTYNSPLHF. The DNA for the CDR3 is TGCGCCAGCAGCTTAGAAGGGACTTACAATTCACCCCTCCACTTT. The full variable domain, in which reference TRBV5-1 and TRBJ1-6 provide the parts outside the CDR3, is KAGVTQTPRYLIKTRGQQVTLSCSPISGHRSVSWYQQTPGQGLQFLFEYFSETQRNKGNFPGRFSGRQFSNSRSEMNVSTLELGDSALYLCASSLEGTYNSPLHFGNGTRLTVT.

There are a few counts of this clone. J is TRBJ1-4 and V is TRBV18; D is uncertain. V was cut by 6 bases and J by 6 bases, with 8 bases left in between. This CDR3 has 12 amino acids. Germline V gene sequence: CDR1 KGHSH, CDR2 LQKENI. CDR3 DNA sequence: TGTGCCAGCTCTTCCCTCCATGAAAAACTGTTTTTT. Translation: CASSSLHEKLFF.

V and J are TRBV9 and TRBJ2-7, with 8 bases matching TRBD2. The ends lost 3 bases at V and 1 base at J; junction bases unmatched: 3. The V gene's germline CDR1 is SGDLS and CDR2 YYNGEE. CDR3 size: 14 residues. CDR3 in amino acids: CASSASGLSYEQYF. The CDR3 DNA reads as TGTGCCAGCAGCGCTAGCGGGTTATCCTACGAGCAGTACTTC. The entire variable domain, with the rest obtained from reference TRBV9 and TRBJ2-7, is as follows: DSGVTQTPKHLITATGQRVTLRCSPRSGDLSVYWYQQSLDQGLQFLIQYYNGEERAKGNILERFSAQQFPDLHSELNLSSLELGDSALYFCASSASGLSYEQYFGPGTRLTVT.

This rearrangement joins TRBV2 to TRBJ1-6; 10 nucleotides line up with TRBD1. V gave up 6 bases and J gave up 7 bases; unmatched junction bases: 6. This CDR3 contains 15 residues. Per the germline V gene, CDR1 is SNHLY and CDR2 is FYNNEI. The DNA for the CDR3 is TGTGCCAGCAGGGAGACAGGGGGCTGGAATTCACCCCTCCACTTT. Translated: CASRETGGWNSPLHF.

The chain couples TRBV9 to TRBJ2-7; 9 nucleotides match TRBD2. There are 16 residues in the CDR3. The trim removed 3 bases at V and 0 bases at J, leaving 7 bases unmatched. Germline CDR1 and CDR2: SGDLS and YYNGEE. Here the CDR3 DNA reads TGTGCCAGCAGCGCTAGCCATAGCGGGAGCTCCTACGAGCAGTACTTC. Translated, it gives CASSASHSGSSYEQYF.

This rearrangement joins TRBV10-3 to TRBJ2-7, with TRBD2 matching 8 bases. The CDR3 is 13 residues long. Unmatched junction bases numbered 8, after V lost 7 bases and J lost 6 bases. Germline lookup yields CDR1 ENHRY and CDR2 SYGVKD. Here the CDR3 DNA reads TGTGCCATCAACGGCCCGGGAGGGAGCGAGCAGTACTTC. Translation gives CAINGPGGSEQYF.

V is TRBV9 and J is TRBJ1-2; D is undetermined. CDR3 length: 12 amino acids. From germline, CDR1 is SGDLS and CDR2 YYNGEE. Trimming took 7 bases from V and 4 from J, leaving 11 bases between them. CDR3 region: CASGKGGYGYTF. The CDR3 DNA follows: TGTGCCAGCGGGAAGGGTGGCTATGGCTACACCTTC.